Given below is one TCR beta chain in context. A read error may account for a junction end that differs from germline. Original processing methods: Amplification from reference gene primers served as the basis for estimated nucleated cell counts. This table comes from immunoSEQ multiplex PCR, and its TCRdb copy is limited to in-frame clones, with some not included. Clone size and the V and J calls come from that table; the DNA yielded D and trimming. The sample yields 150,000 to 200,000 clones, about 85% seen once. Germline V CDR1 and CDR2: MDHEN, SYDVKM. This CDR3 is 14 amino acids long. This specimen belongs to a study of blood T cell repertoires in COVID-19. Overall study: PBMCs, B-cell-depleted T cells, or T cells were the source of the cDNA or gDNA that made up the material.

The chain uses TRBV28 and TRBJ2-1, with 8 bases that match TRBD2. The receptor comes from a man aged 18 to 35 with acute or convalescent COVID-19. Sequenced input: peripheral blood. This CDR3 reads CASNLAGTYNEQFF. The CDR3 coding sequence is TGTGCCAGCAATTTAGCGGGGACCTACAATGAGCAGTTCTTC.